The 8 T cell receptor beta chains below all came from one sample that was sequenced in a study of blood T cell repertoires in COVID-19. Repertoires were generated with immunoSEQ multiplex PCR, while TCRdb's copy carries only in-frame clones and drops some. The profile shows 120,000 or so clones, roughly 90% of them singletons. Sequencing used peripheral blood. These receptors all stem from a woman older than 75 with acute or convalescent COVID-19.

V gene TRBV4-1 combines with J gene TRBJ1-1, with 9 bases identical to TRBD1. The V gene end was trimmed by 4 bases and the J gene end by 4 bases; junction bases not matched to a gene: 10. Germline CDR1 MGHRA, CDR2 YSYEKL. This CDR3 contains 16 residues. DNA for the CDR3: TGCGCCAGCAGCCCCGGGACAGGGAGGGTAGTCACTGAAGCTTTCTTT. This translates into CASSPGTGRVVTEAFF.

The chain has TRBV19 and TRBJ2-2, with D possibly being TRBD2 (5 bases). Looked up from germline, CDR1 is LNHDA and CDR2 is SQIVND (reference sequence). CDR3 length: 13 residues. V lost 3 bases to trimming and J lost 7 bases, with 9 bases between them. Here the CDR3 reads CASSIAGVGELFF. In DNA, the CDR3 is TGTGCCAGTAGTATCGCGGGTGTCGGGGAGCTGTTTTTT. The whole variable domain, filled in from reference TRBV19 and TRBJ2-2, reads DGGITQSPKYLFRKEGQNVTLSCEQNLNHDAMYWYRQDPGQGLRLIYYSQIVNDFQKGDIAEGYSVSREKKESFPLTVTSAQKNPTAFYLCASSIAGVGELFFGEGSRLTVL.

This clone has a single count. The CDR3 nucleotides are TGTGCCAGCAGTTTTGCGGCTGGAAACACCATATATTTT. Translation gives CASSFAAGNTIYF. The chain recombines TRBV28 with TRBJ1-3, with no clear D. This CDR3 has 13 residues. Germline loops: CDR1 MDHEN, CDR2 SYDVKM. The V end was cut by 3 bases, the J end by 2 bases, with 5 bases between.

V usage is TRBV10-3 and J usage is TRBJ1-1; the match to TRBD1 covers 10 bases. Per germline, CDR1 ENHRY and CDR2 SYGVKD. The CDR3 covers 15 residues. J lost 0 bases, V lost 4 bases, and 2 bases had no gene match. CDR3 sequence reads: CAISGDRGMNTEAFF. In nucleotides, the CDR3 is TGTGCCATCAGTGGGGACAGGGGAATGAACACTGAAGCTTTCTTT.

This chain links TRBV7-6 with TRBJ2-5; 9 bases match TRBD2. The length of the CDR3 is 15 residues. V lost 5 bases, J lost 5 bases, and 9 bases stayed unmatched. Germline CDR1 is SGHVS and CDR2 is FNYEAQ. CDR3 sequence (DNA): TGTGCCAGCAGCCCTGCGGGGGGGCCGAGGGAGACCCAGTACTTC. Translated, it gives CASSPAGGPRETQYF.

The chain combines TRBV6-5 with TRBJ1-1; D gene unclear. The CDR3 runs to 15 residues. V was cut by 0 bases and J by 3 bases, with 11 bases left in between. CDR1 MNHEY and CDR2 SVGAGI come from the germline V gene. The CDR3 coding sequence is TGTGCCAGCAGTTACTCCTTAAACGCGCACACTGAAGCTTTCTTT. Translation gives CASSYSLNAHTEAFF.

The chain carries TRBV28 and TRBJ2-4; 10 positions agree with TRBD1. The germline V gene encodes CDR1 MDHEN and CDR2 SYDVKM. With 4 bases clipped from V and 6 bases from J, the junction kept 3 bases outside the gene matches. This CDR3 has 14 amino acids. DNA of the CDR3: TGTGCCAGCAGTTCCGGACAGGGGGGAAACATTCAGTACTTC. This translates into CASSSGQGGNIQYF. The entire variable domain, with the rest obtained from reference TRBV28 and TRBJ2-4, is as follows: DVKVTQSSRYLVKRTGEKVFLECVQDMDHENMFWYRQDPGLGLRLIYFSYDVKMKEKGDIPEGYSVSREKKERFSLILESASTNQTSMYLCASSSGQGGNIQYFGAGTRLSVL.

This chain links TRBV19 with TRBJ1-5; TRBD1 agrees at 8 bases. The CDR3 sequence is 15 residues long. CDR1 LNHDA and CDR2 SQIVND come from the germline V gene (reference sequence). Trimming took 6 bases from V and 3 from J; bases not matched to a gene: 7. The DNA of the CDR3 is TGTGCCAGTAGCCCCGACAGGGGCCTCAATCAGCCCCAGCATTTT. Its protein is CASSPDRGLNQPQHF.